A selection of T cell receptor beta chains follows, all from one sample in a study of CDR3 diversity in severe acne. TCRdb recomputed calls from the PCR reads with MiXCR, one row per CDR3 protein. Among around 85,000 distinct CDR3 sequences listed, under 55% were seen once. Sample: blood. The receptors shown here come from a male donor with severe acne vulgaris. Each CDR3 is given with its conserved first and last residue. D genes are given only for firm matches. Clone size appears in some rows only: once, few, many, or a class for an expanded clone.

v_gene	d_gene	j_gene	abundance	CDR3aa	CDR3nt
TRBV29-1	TRBD1	TRBJ1-2	.	CSAGQGLHGYTF	TGCAGCGCTGGACAGGGCTTGCATGGCTACACCTTC
TRBV20-1	.	TRBJ2-3	many	CSASPVDTQYF	TGCAGTGCTTCCCCCGTGGATACGCAGTATTTT
TRBV15	.	TRBJ1-5	once	CATSTGYSNQPQHF	TGTGCCACCAGCACAGGGTATAGCAATCAGCCCCAGCATTTT
TRBV7-6	TRBD2	TRBJ2-3	.	CAGSLGTSGRSDTQYF	TGTGCCGGCAGCTTAGGGACTAGCGGGCGATCGGATACGCAGTATTTT
TRBV28	.	TRBJ2-7	.	CASSLSGPYEQYF	TGTGCCAGCAGTTTATCGGGGCCTTACGAGCAGTACTTC
TRBV20-1	TRBD1	TRBJ1-1	.	CSASYRGDEAFF	TGCAGTGCGTCTTACAGGGGGGATGAAGCTTTCTTT
TRBV2	.	TRBJ1-5	many	CASKRQNQPQHF	TGTGCCAGCAAACGCCAGAATCAGCCCCAGCATTTT
TRBV19	.	TRBJ2-2	.	CASSIRGPRRSNTGELFF	TGTGCCAGTAGTATCAGGGGCCCGAGGAGGTCGAACACCGGGGAGCTGTTTTTT
TRBV29-1	.	TRBJ2-7	medium-sized	CSVEFLTGMAYEQYF	TGCAGCGTTGAATTTCTTACAGGGATGGCCTACGAGCAGTACTTC
TRBV5-1	.	TRBJ2-5	many	CASSGGGGGLETQYF	TGCGCCAGCAGCGGAGGGGGCGGGGGGCTAGAGACCCAGTACTTC
TRBV20-1	.	TRBJ2-3	.	CSASGFAGPSTDTQYF	TGCAGTGCCTCAGGATTTGCGGGCCCTAGCACAGATACGCAGTATTTT
TRBV5-1	.	TRBJ2-5	few	CASSYTGSGETQYF	TGCGCCAGCAGCTATACAGGGTCGGGAGAGACCCAGTACTTC
TRBV7-3	.	TRBJ2-1	medium-sized	CASSLTRGWDATDEQFF	TGTGCCAGCAGCTTAACCCGGGGATGGGACGCCACAGATGAGCAGTTCTTC
TRBV10-3	.	TRBJ1-5	.	CAISHRTGNQPQHF	TGTGCCATCAGTCACCGGACAGGCAATCAGCCCCAGCATTTT
TRBV28	.	TRBJ2-1	few	CASSLVGETDEQFF	TGTGCCAGCAGTTTGGTGGGAGAGACGGATGAGCAGTTCTTC
TRBV24-1	TRBD2	TRBJ2-7	.	CATSAPTSGSLNEQYF	TGTGCCACCAGTGCCCCGACTAGCGGGAGTTTAAACGAGCAGTACTTC
TRBV11-2	TRBD2	TRBJ2-5	.	CASSLGIAGGPKETQYF	TGTGCCAGCAGCTTAGGGATAGCGGGAGGGCCTAAAGAGACCCAGTACTTC
TRBV20-1	.	TRBJ2-7	medium-sized	CSARIRRGSSYEQYF	TGCAGTGCTAGAATCCGAAGGGGGAGCTCCTACGAGCAGTACTTC
TRBV7-9	TRBD2	TRBJ2-7	.	CASSFGTREHEQYF	TGTGCCAGCAGCTTCGGGACTAGGGAACACGAGCAGTACTTC
TRBV19	.	TRBJ1-1	.	CASSNWDGASAFF	TGTGCCAGTAGTAATTGGGACGGCGCGTCAGCTTTCTTT
TRBV20-1	.	TRBJ1-2	medium-sized	CSAKKGGGSYGYTF	TGCAGTGCAAAGAAAGGGGGGGGGAGCTATGGCTACACCTTC
TRBV10-3	TRBD1	TRBJ1-1	.	CAITKDRATEAFF	TGTGCCATCACCAAGGACAGGGCCACTGAAGCTTTCTTT
TRBV5-6	.	TRBJ2-3	medium-sized	CASSPPALDVTDTQYF	TGTGCCAGCAGCCCCCCGGCACTAGACGTAACAGATACGCAGTATTTT
TRBV9	.	TRBJ2-2	.	CASSFRTNTGELFF	TGTGCCAGCAGCTTCCGGACCAATACCGGGGAGCTGTTTTTT
TRBV24-1	TRBD1	TRBJ2-2	once	CATSDLKGQGNTGELFF	TGTGCCACCAGTGATTTGAAGGGACAGGGTAACACCGGGGAGCTGTTTTTT
TRBV20-1	TRBD2	TRBJ2-3	.	CSASGRGGRGDTQYF	TGCAGTGCTAGCGGGAGGGGGGGACGGGGGGATACGCAGTATTTT
TRBV4-3	TRBD1	TRBJ2-7	medium-sized	CASSQGTGREQYF	TGCGCCAGCAGCCAAGGGACAGGCCGCGAGCAGTACTTC
TRBV4-2	.	TRBJ2-1	many	CASSLKQGRINEQFF	TGTGCCAGCAGCCTTAAACAGGGAAGGATAAATGAGCAGTTCTTC
TRBV3-1	TRBD2	TRBJ2-1	.	CASSQKIGGLERGEQFF	TGTGCCAGTAGCCAAAAAATTGGGGGACTAGAAAGAGGTGAGCAGTTCTTC
TRBV29-1	.	TRBJ2-2	few	CSARQTNTGELFF	TGCAGCGCTCGACAGACGAACACCGGGGAGCTGTTTTTT
TRBV7-9	TRBD1	TRBJ2-2	.	CASRGTGTGELFF	TGTGCCAGCAGAGGGACAGGGACCGGGGAGCTGTTTTTT
TRBV7-8	.	TRBJ1-5	few	CASSLFEDQPQHF	TGTGCCAGCAGCTTATTTGAGGATCAGCCCCAGCATTTT
TRBV6-5	TRBD2	TRBJ2-5	.	CASSFLPSGGETQYF	TGTGCCAGCAGTTTCCTCCCTAGCGGCGGGGAGACCCAGTACTTC